This T cell receptor beta chain was sequenced for a study of blood T cell repertoires in COVID-19. Repertoires were generated with immunoSEQ multiplex PCR, while TCRdb's copy carries only in-frame clones and drops some. Among approximately 60,000 clones listed, roughly 82% were seen once. V lost 4 bases, J lost 4 bases, and 15 bases lay in between. The CDR3 runs to 15 residues. Germline V lookup: CDR1 SGDLS, CDR2 YYNGEE. This clone showed up just a few times. The sample was peripheral blood. This chain connects TRBV9 to TRBJ2-1, with D tentatively TRBD1 (5 bases). This TCR was sampled from a woman aged 80 or over with acute or convalescent COVID-19. The CDR3 protein is CASSPLDTLYNEQFF. CDR3 coding DNA: TGTGCCAGCAGCCCCCTGGACACTCTTTACAATGAGCAGTTCTTC.